The rows below give T cell receptor beta chains drawn from one sample of a study of blood T cell repertoires in COVID-19. Sequencing was performed with immunoSEQ multiplex PCR; in TCRdb, only in-frame clones are kept and a portion is missing. The sample gives 45,000 to 55,000 clones, approximately 87% of which show up once; roughly 5.2% is in the top ten. Sequencing was carried out using peripheral blood. All receptors derive from a human donor in a cohort sampled during active COVID-19. The CDR3 runs from the conserved cysteine through the conserved F or W. The order of the fields is clone size, V gene, D gene, J gene, CDR3 DNA, CDR3 protein. A D gene is named only where the DNA matches it firmly. Rows give clone size only sometimes, using once, few, many, or a class for an expanded clone.

clone size: -
V gene: TRBV5-8
D gene: -
J gene: TRBJ2-2
CDR3 DNA: TGTGCCAGCAGCTTGGCGGTTACCGGGGAGCTGTTTTTT
CDR3 protein: CASSLAVTGELFF

clone size: -
V gene: TRBV12-3/TRBV12-4
D gene: TRBD1
J gene: TRBJ1-1
CDR3 DNA: TGTGCCAGCAGTTTACGACAGGGTACTGAAGCTTTCTTT
CDR3 protein: CASSLRQGTEAFF

clone size: -
V gene: TRBV7-9
D gene: TRBD1
J gene: TRBJ1-2
CDR3 DNA: TGTGCCAGCAGCATACAGGGGGCGGAAGGCTACACCTTC
CDR3 protein: CASSIQGAEGYTF

clone size: -
V gene: TRBV19
D gene: TRBD1
J gene: TRBJ2-7
CDR3 DNA: TGTGCCAGTAGTAGTTCCGACAGGGGTGACTACGAGCAGTACTTC
CDR3 protein: CASSSSDRGDYEQYF

clone size: -
V gene: TRBV7-8
D gene: -
J gene: TRBJ2-6
CDR3 DNA: TGTGCCAGCAGCTTATTCCAGGGGCCTTCCAACGTCCTGACTTTC
CDR3 protein: CASSLFQGPSNVLTF

clone size: -
V gene: TRBV18
D gene: -
J gene: TRBJ2-7
CDR3 DNA: TGTGCCAGCTCACCTAGCCTCGGCTACGAGCAGTACTTC
CDR3 protein: CASSPSLGYEQYF

clone size: -
V gene: TRBV2
D gene: -
J gene: TRBJ1-2
CDR3 DNA: TGTGCCAGCTCAGTCAACTATGGCTACACCTTC
CDR3 protein: CASSVNYGYTF

clone size: -
V gene: TRBV6-1
D gene: -
J gene: TRBJ1-4
CDR3 DNA: TGTGCCAGCAGTGAATCGCAGGGTAATGAAAAACTGTTTTTT
CDR3 protein: CASSESQGNEKLFF

clone size: -
V gene: TRBV29-1
D gene: TRBD1
J gene: TRBJ1-2
CDR3 DNA: TGCAGCGTTGGGACAGGGATGGGCTATGGCTACACCTTC
CDR3 protein: CSVGTGMGYGYTF

clone size: few
V gene: TRBV7-8
D gene: TRBD1
J gene: TRBJ1-6
CDR3 DNA: TGTGCCAGCAGCTCGGCCGGGACAGGGAGCTCCTATAATTCACCCCTCCACTTT
CDR3 protein: CASSSAGTGSSYNSPLHF

clone size: -
V gene: TRBV9
D gene: -
J gene: TRBJ2-7
CDR3 DNA: TGTGCCAGCAGCGGGGAGGGGGGAGGCGAGCAGTACTTC
CDR3 protein: CASSGEGGGEQYF

clone size: -
V gene: TRBV11-1
D gene: -
J gene: TRBJ2-5
CDR3 DNA: TGTGCCAGCAGCTTCTCGCTACAAGAGACCCAGTACTTC
CDR3 protein: CASSFSLQETQYF

clone size: -
V gene: TRBV9
D gene: TRBD1
J gene: TRBJ2-5
CDR3 DNA: TGTGCCAGCAGCGTAGCAGGACAGGGGGTGGAGACCCAGTACTTC
CDR3 protein: CASSVAGQGVETQYF

clone size: -
V gene: TRBV4-2
D gene: TRBD2
J gene: TRBJ2-5
CDR3 DNA: TGTGCCAGCAGCCAGCGACTAGCGGGGGGGAGGGAGACCCAGTACTTC
CDR3 protein: CASSQRLAGGRETQYF

clone size: -
V gene: TRBV19
D gene: -
J gene: TRBJ2-1
CDR3 DNA: TGTGCCAGTAGGATATACCCAGGGGACGGCAATGAGCAGTTCTTC
CDR3 protein: CASRIYPGDGNEQFF

clone size: -
V gene: TRBV7-7
D gene: -
J gene: TRBJ1-1
CDR3 DNA: TGTGCCAGCAGCCCCTACTCCCCGAGGACTGAAGCTTTCTTT
CDR3 protein: CASSPYSPRTEAFF

clone size: -
V gene: TRBV27
D gene: -
J gene: TRBJ2-2
CDR3 DNA: TGTGCCAGCAGCGGTTTCCCCTTCACCGGGGAGCTGTTTTTT
CDR3 protein: CASSGFPFTGELFF

clone size: once
V gene: TRBV5-1
D gene: TRBD1
J gene: TRBJ2-5
CDR3 DNA: TGCGCCAGCAGCTTGGCGACAGGGCCCCCGGAGACCCAGTACTTC
CDR3 protein: CASSLATGPPETQYF

clone size: -
V gene: TRBV19
D gene: -
J gene: TRBJ2-2
CDR3 DNA: TGTGCCAGTAGGGACAGACCGAACACCGGGGAGCTGTTTTTT
CDR3 protein: CASRDRPNTGELFF

clone size: few
V gene: TRBV19
D gene: -
J gene: TRBJ1-1
CDR3 DNA: TGTGCCAGTAGTTCTTGGACTGATTACACTGAAGCTTTCTTT
CDR3 protein: CASSSWTDYTEAFF

clone size: once
V gene: TRBV21-1
D gene: -
J gene: TRBJ1-3
CDR3 DNA: TGTGCCAGCAGCAAATTACTGGGGGGAGGGAGCAGCTCTGGAAACACCATATATTTT
CDR3 protein: CASSKLLGGGSSSGNTIYF

clone size: -
V gene: TRBV30
D gene: -
J gene: TRBJ2-2
CDR3 DNA: TGTGCCTGGATGGGCGTTTACACCGGGGAGCTGTTTTTT
CDR3 protein: CAWMGVYTGELFF

clone size: -
V gene: TRBV18
D gene: TRBD2
J gene: TRBJ2-7
CDR3 DNA: TGTGCCAGCTCACCGCAGGGAGGGTACGAGCAGTACTTC
CDR3 protein: CASSPQGGYEQYF

clone size: -
V gene: TRBV7-3
D gene: -
J gene: TRBJ2-7
CDR3 DNA: TGTGCCAGCAGCTTAACCGGGACTGGGAGCTCCTACGAGCAGTACTTC
CDR3 protein: CASSLTGTGSSYEQYF

clone size: once
V gene: TRBV30
D gene: -
J gene: TRBJ2-4
CDR3 DNA: TGTGCCTGGAGTGTACGGGGGTCCAAAAACATTCAGTACTTC
CDR3 protein: CAWSVRGSKNIQYF

clone size: -
V gene: TRBV19
D gene: TRBD1
J gene: TRBJ2-2
CDR3 DNA: TGTGCCAGTCATGGACAGGGGGCATGGACCGGGGAGCTGTTTTTT
CDR3 protein: CASHGQGAWTGELFF

clone size: -
V gene: TRBV30
D gene: TRBD1
J gene: TRBJ2-5
CDR3 DNA: TGTGCCTGGAGCGGGGACAGGGGGTCTTACTTC
CDR3 protein: CAWSGDRGSYF

clone size: -
V gene: TRBV9
D gene: TRBD2
J gene: TRBJ2-3
CDR3 DNA: TGTGCCAGCAGCGTAGGGACTAGCGGCACAGATACGCAGTATTTT
CDR3 protein: CASSVGTSGTDTQYF

clone size: -
V gene: TRBV7-2
D gene: -
J gene: TRBJ2-5
CDR3 DNA: TGTGCCAGCAGCTTAGTTTGGTTGAGGCAAGAGACCCAGTACTTC
CDR3 protein: CASSLVWLRQETQYF

clone size: -
V gene: TRBV10-3
D gene: TRBD2
J gene: TRBJ2-1
CDR3 DNA: TGTGCCATCAGTACGAGCGGGGCCCCCCGGTTTGAGCAGTTCTTC
CDR3 protein: CAISTSGAPRFEQFF

clone size: -
V gene: TRBV27
D gene: TRBD2
J gene: TRBJ2-1
CDR3 DNA: TGTGCCAGCAGCCCAACTAGCGCGGCCAATGAGCAGTTCTTC
CDR3 protein: CASSPTSAANEQFF

clone size: -
V gene: TRBV7-2
D gene: -
J gene: TRBJ2-5
CDR3 DNA: TGTGCCAGCAGCTTGGGGCCGGAGACCCAGTACTTC
CDR3 protein: CASSLGPETQYF

clone size: -
V gene: TRBV12-3/TRBV12-4
D gene: TRBD1
J gene: TRBJ2-1
CDR3 DNA: TGTGCCAGCAGTTACCGGGACAGGGAGCAGTTCTTC
CDR3 protein: CASSYRDREQFF

clone size: -
V gene: TRBV6-2/TRBV6-3
D gene: -
J gene: TRBJ1-6
CDR3 DNA: TGTGCCAGCAGTGCGGTCGCGGGTAGTAGTTCACCCCTCCACTTT
CDR3 protein: CASSAVAGSSSPLHF

clone size: -
V gene: TRBV19
D gene: TRBD2
J gene: TRBJ2-5
CDR3 DNA: TGTGCCAGTAGTGTTCTAGCGGGGCTGGAGACCCAGTACTTC
CDR3 protein: CASSVLAGLETQYF

clone size: -
V gene: TRBV27
D gene: TRBD1
J gene: TRBJ1-2
CDR3 DNA: TGTGCCAGCAGGAGACTGGGACAGGCGGGCTACACCTTC
CDR3 protein: CASRRLGQAGYTF

clone size: -
V gene: TRBV7-6
D gene: TRBD2
J gene: TRBJ2-2
CDR3 DNA: TGTGCCAGCAGCCCCCAAGCGGGGCGGAACACCGGGGAGCTGTTTTTT
CDR3 protein: CASSPQAGRNTGELFF

clone size: -
V gene: TRBV6-2/TRBV6-3
D gene: TRBD2
J gene: TRBJ2-1
CDR3 DNA: TGTGCCAGCAGCCCGACTAGCGGGGTCTACAATGAGCAGTTCTTC
CDR3 protein: CASSPTSGVYNEQFF

clone size: -
V gene: TRBV11-2
D gene: -
J gene: TRBJ1-1
CDR3 DNA: TGTGCCAGCAGCTCACAGGGGAACACTGAAGCTTTCTTT
CDR3 protein: CASSSQGNTEAFF

clone size: few
V gene: TRBV28
D gene: -
J gene: TRBJ2-6
CDR3 DNA: TGTGCCAGCAGGGGGACTTCAGGGGCCAACGTCCTGACTTTC
CDR3 protein: CASRGTSGANVLTF